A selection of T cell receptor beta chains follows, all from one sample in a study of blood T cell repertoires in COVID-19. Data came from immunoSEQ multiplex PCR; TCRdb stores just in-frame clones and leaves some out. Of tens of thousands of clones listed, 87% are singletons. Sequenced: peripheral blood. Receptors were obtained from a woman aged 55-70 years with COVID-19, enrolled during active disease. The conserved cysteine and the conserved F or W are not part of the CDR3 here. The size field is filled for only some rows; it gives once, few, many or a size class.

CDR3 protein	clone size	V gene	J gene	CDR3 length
AWSVAGNTEAF	-	TRBV30	TRBJ1-1	11
ASSPRRGTNYGYT	-	TRBV6-2/TRBV6-3	TRBJ1-2	13
ASSPGQSGNTIY	-	TRBV6-5	TRBJ1-3	12
ASSGVAGTGHGYT	-	TRBV2	TRBJ1-2	13
ATRGALDTEAF	-	TRBV2	TRBJ1-1	11
ASSPRLAGGTDTQY	once	TRBV11-2	TRBJ2-3	14
ASSVGIAGGLPLEQF	-	TRBV9	TRBJ2-1	15
ASSPGYYGYT	-	TRBV7-2	TRBJ1-2	10
ASSEAARLYGYT	-	TRBV2	TRBJ1-2	12
ASSPGPGHGYT	few	TRBV14	TRBJ1-2	11
ASSRVQGVNEKLF	few	TRBV4-1	TRBJ1-4	13
ASSLGVGTVGRYT	-	TRBV7-8	TRBJ1-2	13
ASSRTGDATGELF	-	TRBV6-5	TRBJ2-2	13
ASSHGGTNTGELF	-	TRBV14	TRBJ2-2	13
ASSTGPSNYGYT	-	TRBV28	TRBJ1-2	12
ATLDRSQETQY	-	TRBV15	TRBJ2-5	11
ASSLTGNEKLF	-	TRBV7-2	TRBJ1-4	11
ASSLRRRTLLLETQY	-	TRBV5-8	TRBJ2-5	15
ASSVTSSGQETQY	few	TRBV7-3	TRBJ2-5	13
SVEVGRGDGYT	-	TRBV29-1	TRBJ1-2	11
ASSSGTGGQWPQH	-	TRBV2	TRBJ1-5	13
ASSFTGGGGYT	-	TRBV27	TRBJ1-2	11
ASSLGADSYEQY	-	TRBV9	TRBJ2-7	12
ASSYRSEQF	-	TRBV3-1/TRBV3-2	TRBJ2-1	9
ASSQGAVEQY	-	TRBV6-6	TRBJ2-7	10
ASSPDFNYGYT	-	TRBV6-5	TRBJ1-2	11
ASSFVGTDQETQY	-	TRBV5-6	TRBJ2-5	13
ASSLVADNEQF	once	TRBV12-3/TRBV12-4	TRBJ2-1	11
ASSPQGDQPQH	-	TRBV18	TRBJ1-5	11
ASSYSIRGDQPQH	-	TRBV6-5	TRBJ1-5	13
ASSGPTGDTEAF	-	TRBV10-1	TRBJ1-1	12
ASSTGNTEAF	-	TRBV7-3	TRBJ1-1	10
ASSFDRGGYEKLF	-	TRBV7-2	TRBJ1-4	13
ASSQVTSGGEQF	-	TRBV4-3	TRBJ2-1	12
ASSQGLREQY	once	TRBV28	TRBJ2-7	10
ASSHTSGGKGELF	-	TRBV4-2	TRBJ2-2	13
ASSYSGSGEAYEQY	-	TRBV6-5	TRBJ2-7	14
ASSSTSRGTGELF	-	TRBV7-3	TRBJ2-2	13
ASSTDKVGTEAF	-	TRBV5-1	TRBJ1-1	12
ASSPGAYEQY	-	TRBV6-5	TRBJ2-7	10
SVDKGTGDIQY	-	TRBV29-1	TRBJ2-4	11
ASSQDRGTHRGEHRELF	-	TRBV4-3	TRBJ2-2	17
ASSDGTETDTQY	-	TRBV18	TRBJ2-3	12